This is a list of T cell receptor beta chains from one sample in a study of STAT3 mutations in large granular lymphocyte leukemia. Sequencing was performed with immunoSEQ multiplex PCR; in TCRdb, only in-frame clones are kept and a portion is missing. The repertoire holds 3,600 or so clones, with 74% as singletons. What was sequenced was peripheral blood mononuclear cells. The source is a man aged 55 to 69 with T-cell large granular lymphocyte leukemia. Some clones in this sample may be carry-over from other donors' samples. Both conserved end residues are part of each CDR3. D genes are given only for firm matches. Expanded clones are given a class, and other clones once, few, many or no size at all.

length: 14; V: TRBV1; J: TRBJ2-5; size: .; D: .; CDR3: CTTETGFALETQYF; DNA: TGCACCACCGAGACAGGGTTCGCCCTGGAGACCCAGTACTTC
length: 15; V: TRBV6-1; J: TRBJ2-3; size: .; D: .; CDR3: CASSEALQGKDTQYF; DNA: TGTGCCAGCAGTGAAGCGCTTCAGGGGAAAGATACGCAGTATTTT
length: 14; V: TRBV30; J: TRBJ1-1; size: .; D: TRBD1; CDR3: CAWSTQGNGAEAFF; DNA: TGTGCCTGGAGTACACAGGGGAACGGGGCTGAAGCTTTCTTT
length: 11; V: TRBV10-2; J: TRBJ2-5; size: .; D: .; CDR3: CASRLQETQYF; DNA: TGCGCCAGCAGGCTACAAGAGACCCAGTACTTC
length: 16; V: TRBV7-4; J: TRBJ2-7; size: .; D: .; CDR3: CASSPRWRAVRYEQYF; DNA: TGTGCCAGCAGCCCGAGATGGCGGGCGGTTCGTTACGAGCAGTACTTC
length: 14; V: TRBV4-2; J: TRBJ1-2; size: few; D: .; CDR3: CASSQDSANYAYTF; DNA: TGTGCCAGCAGCCAAGACTCAGCGAACTATGCCTACACCTTC
length: 18; V: TRBV7-9; J: TRBJ2-5; size: .; D: TRBD2; CDR3: CASRGDDLEREGPETQYF; DNA: TGTGCCAGCAGGGGAGACGACTTAGAGCGGGAGGGCCCGGAGACCCAGTACTTC
length: 15; V: TRBV1; J: TRBJ2-7; size: .; D: .; CDR3: CTSSQETSGSVEQYF; DNA: TGCACCAGCAGCCAAGAAACCAGCGGGAGTGTCGAGCAGTACTTC
length: 14; V: TRBV4-1; J: TRBJ2-1; size: .; D: .; CDR3: CASSRDRSYNEQFF; DNA: TGCGCCAGCAGCCGAGACCGGTCCTACAATGAGCAGTTCTTC
length: 14; V: TRBV5-1; J: TRBJ1-5; size: .; D: TRBD1; CDR3: CASSFQGGNQPQHF; DNA: TGCGCCAGCAGCTTTCAGGGGGGCAATCAGCCCCAGCATTTT
length: 15; V: TRBV4-1; J: TRBJ1-4; size: .; D: .; CDR3: CASSQEGAQNEKLFF; DNA: TGCGCCAGCAGCCAAGAAGGGGCGCAGAATGAAAAACTGTTTTTT
length: 17; V: TRBV19; J: TRBJ1-4; size: .; D: .; CDR3: CASSIGGVGMASEKLFF; DNA: TGTGCCAGTAGTATAGGAGGGGTAGGGATGGCGTCGGAAAAACTGTTTTTT
length: 14; V: TRBV25-1; J: TRBJ2-7; size: once; D: TRBD1; CDR3: CASSDLTGVSEQYF; DNA: TGTGCCAGCAGTGATCTGACAGGGGTAAGCGAGCAGTACTTC
length: 14; V: TRBV10-2; J: TRBJ1-1; size: .; D: .; CDR3: CASSESKGDTEAFF; DNA: TGCGCCAGCAGTGAGAGCAAGGGAGACACTGAAGCTTTCTTT
length: 13; V: TRBV29-1; J: TRBJ2-7; size: .; D: TRBD1; CDR3: CSVDGTGRNEQYF; DNA: TGCAGCGTTGACGGGACAGGGCGTAACGAGCAGTACTTC
length: 13; V: TRBV28; J: TRBJ2-1; size: .; D: .; CDR3: CASSFGRSYEQFF; DNA: TGTGCCAGCAGTTTCGGTAGGAGTTATGAGCAGTTCTTC
length: 14; V: TRBV18; J: TRBJ1-2; size: few; D: TRBD1; CDR3: CASSPTGQDYGYTF; DNA: TGTGCCAGCTCACCAACCGGACAGGACTATGGCTACACCTTC
length: 14; V: TRBV29-1; J: TRBJ2-7; size: .; D: .; CDR3: CSVEEPGRLTEQYF; DNA: TGCAGCGTTGAGGAACCGGGTCGGCTTACTGAGCAGTACTTC
length: 15; V: TRBV19; J: TRBJ2-7; size: few; D: TRBD2; CDR3: CASSVAGRSSYEQYF; DNA: TGTGCCAGTAGCGTAGCGGGGCGGAGCTCCTACGAGCAGTACTTC
length: 13; V: TRBV6-5; J: TRBJ2-7; size: .; D: .; CDR3: CASKMGPSYEQYF; DNA: TGTGCCAGCAAGATGGGGCCCTCCTACGAGCAGTACTTC
length: 14; V: TRBV14; J: TRBJ1-2; size: .; D: .; CDR3: CASSRDSLNYGYTF; DNA: TGTGCCAGCAGCCGCGACAGTCTTAACTATGGCTACACCTTC
length: 18; V: TRBV5-5; J: TRBJ2-7; size: .; D: TRBD2; CDR3: CASSRRTSGIDGGHEQYF; DNA: TGTGCCAGCAGCCGGCGGACTAGCGGGATTGATGGTGGTCACGAGCAGTACTTC
length: 14; V: TRBV5-1; J: TRBJ2-2; size: .; D: .; CDR3: CASSLAANTGELFF; DNA: TGCGCCAGCAGCTTAGCAGCCAACACCGGGGAGCTGTTTTTT
length: 11; V: TRBV5-6; J: TRBJ1-2; size: once; D: .; CDR3: CASSLRFGYTF; DNA: TGTGCCAGCAGCTTAAGGTTTGGCTACACCTTC
length: 14; V: TRBV15; J: TRBJ1-2; size: few; D: .; CDR3: CATSSGRGNYGYTF; DNA: TGTGCCACCAGCAGTGGGAGAGGAAACTATGGCTACACCTTC
length: 15; V: TRBV6-6; J: TRBJ2-1; size: .; D: .; CDR3: CASSYSRGGGYEQFF; DNA: TGTGCCAGCAGTTACTCACGGGGTGGGGGATATGAGCAGTTCTTC
length: 14; V: TRBV5-1; J: TRBJ2-5; size: few; D: .; CDR3: CASSLIEGQQTQYF; DNA: TGCGCCAGCAGCTTGATCGAGGGGCAACAGACCCAGTACTTC
length: 15; V: TRBV30; J: TRBJ2-6; size: .; D: .; CDR3: CAFVGGPSGANVLTF; DNA: TGTGCCTTCGTGGGGGGTCCTTCTGGGGCCAACGTCCTGACTTTC
length: 14; V: TRBV5-1; J: TRBJ2-3; size: .; D: TRBD1; CDR3: CASSGDRAGDTQYF; DNA: TGCGCCAGCAGCGGAGACAGGGCTGGAGATACGCAGTATTTT
length: 17; V: TRBV1; J: TRBJ2-4; size: .; D: .; CDR3: CTSSQDRLAGAKNIQYF; DNA: TGCACCAGCAGCCAAGATCGCCTAGCCGGGGCCAAAAACATTCAGTACTTC
length: 15; V: TRBV27; J: TRBJ1-2; size: .; D: .; CDR3: CASRETVVPLYGYTF; DNA: TGTGCCAGCAGGGAGACAGTCGTCCCTCTCTATGGCTACACCTTC
length: 17; V: TRBV25-1; J: TRBJ2-4; size: .; D: TRBD2; CDR3: CASSETGAGGRENIQYF; DNA: TGTGCCAGCAGTGAAACGGGGGCGGGAGGTCGGGAAAACATTCAGTACTTC
length: 13; V: TRBV18; J: TRBJ2-7; size: .; D: .; CDR3: CASSSRPNYEQYF; DNA: TGTGCCAGCTCGTCCCGGCCGAACTACGAGCAGTACTTC
length: 15; V: TRBV4-3; J: TRBJ1-2; size: large; D: .; CDR3: CASSQDRHEEDGYTF; DNA: TGCGCCAGCAGCCAAGATAGGCATGAAGAGGATGGCTACACCTTC